This T cell receptor beta chain derives from a study of T cell responses to AZD1222 COVID-19 vaccine. Germline V gives CDR1 SGHDT, CDR2 YYEEEE. Losses at the gene ends were 1 base for V and 8 bases for J; bases not matched to a gene: 7. The CDR3 is 16 residues long. Sequencing was performed with immunoSEQ multiplex PCR; in TCRdb, only in-frame clones are kept and a portion is missing. The repertoire includes roughly 70,000 clones, about nine tenths of them detected once, and 6.3% sits in the top ten. There are a few counts of this clone. The sequence was collected from an adult who received the MenACWY meningococcal vaccine as a control. The V and J genes are TRBV5-6 and TRBJ2-1, with 12 bases aligning to TRBD2. The material sequenced was peripheral blood, taken 28 days after the second dose of the MenACWY control vaccine. CDR3 sequence reads: CASSLQASGRGYEQFF. The CDR3 region has the DNA TGTGCCAGCAGCTTGCAGGCTAGCGGGAGGGGGTATGAGCAGTTCTTC.